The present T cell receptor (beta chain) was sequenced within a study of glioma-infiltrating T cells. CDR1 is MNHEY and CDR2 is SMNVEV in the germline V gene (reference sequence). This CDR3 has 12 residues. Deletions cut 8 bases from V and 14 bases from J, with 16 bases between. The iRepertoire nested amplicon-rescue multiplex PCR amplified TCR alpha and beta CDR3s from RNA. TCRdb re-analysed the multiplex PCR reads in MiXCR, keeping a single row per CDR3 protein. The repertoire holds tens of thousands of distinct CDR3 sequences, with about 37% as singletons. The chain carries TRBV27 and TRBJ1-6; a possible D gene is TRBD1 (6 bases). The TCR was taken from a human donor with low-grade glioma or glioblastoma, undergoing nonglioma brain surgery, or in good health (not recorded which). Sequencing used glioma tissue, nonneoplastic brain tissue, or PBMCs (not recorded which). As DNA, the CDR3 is TGTGCCAGCCGGTCGGACAGCTCGTCCCTCCACTTT. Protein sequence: CASRSDSSSLHF.